Below are 25 T cell receptor beta chains sequenced from a single sample in a study of OX40 agonist ivuxolimab in advanced cancers. Sequenced by immunoSEQ multiplex PCR; TCRdb stores in-frame clones only, minus some. The data show about 86,000 clones, with 91% seen just once and around 8.7% held by the top ten. The source was CD4+ or CD8+ T cells sorted from blood, collected in a trial of the OX40 agonist ivuxolimab. The receptors were sampled from an adult with an advanced solid tumor such as melanoma, head and neck, liver or kidney cancer.

The rearrangement uses TRBV2 and TRBJ2-3; tentatively, D is TRBD2 (5 bases). The CDR3 runs to 17 residues. CDR1 and CDR2 from the germline V gene are SNHLY and FYNNEI. The V gene lost 8 bases and the J gene lost 2 bases, with 23 bases spanning the gap. The CDR3, as DNA: TGTGCCAGCGAAGCCCGCGAGGGCTCCCTACTCACAGATACGCAGTATTTT. Translated: CASEAREGSLLTDTQYF.

The genes are TRBV11-3 and TRBJ2-1; D call uncertain. This CDR3 region has 13 residues. Per the germline V gene, CDR1 is SGHNT and CDR2 is YENEEA. Deletions cut 3 bases from V and 4 bases from J, with 7 bases between. The CDR3 protein is CASSFISYNEQFF. The CDR3 nucleotides are TGTGCCAGCAGCTTTATCTCTTACAATGAGCAGTTCTTC.

The chain joins TRBV25-1 to TRBJ2-1, with TRBD2 matching 7 bases. Germline CDR1 MGHDK, CDR2 SYGVNS. Trimming at V came to 7 bases and at J to 3 bases, leaving 6 bases not matched to a gene. The CDR3 runs to 14 residues. The CDR3 region has the DNA TGTGCCAGCAAATCGGGAGGCCTCTACAATGAGCAGTTCTTC. Protein: CASKSGGLYNEQFF.

The V and J genes are TRBV28 and TRBJ2-3; TRBD2 agrees at 10 bases. After removal of 4 bases from V and 4 bases from J, the junction contained 5 bases not matched to a gene. Germline V gene sequence: CDR1 MDHEN, CDR2 SYDVKM. The CDR3 has 15 amino acids. As DNA, the CDR3 is TGTGCCAGCAGTTCTAGCGGGAGACCCCCAGATACGCAGTATTTT. This encodes CASSSSGRPPDTQYF.

Points on this clone: One end of the junction varies from germline; a read error may be responsible. The chain employs TRBV27 and TRBJ2-2, with 8 bases aligning to TRBD1. Germline loops: CDR1 MNHEY, CDR2 SMNVEV (reference sequence). This CDR3 is built from 16 residues. Here the CDR3 DNA reads TGTGCCAGCAGTTTACTCCTGACAGGGGACACGGGGGAGCTGTTTTTT. This codes for CASSLLLTGDTGELFF.

The chain combines TRBV27 with TRBJ2-7; 8 bases are a match to TRBD1. The CDR3 runs to 13 residues. The trim removed 9 bases at V and 4 bases at J, leaving 8 bases unmatched. Germline CDR1 and CDR2: MNHEY and SMNVEV (reference sequence). The CDR3 region is CASRTGPSYEQYF. CDR3 bases: TGTGCCAGTAGGACAGGGCCCTCTTACGAGCAGTACTTC.

The CDR3 loop reads CASSYGSTDTQYF. In DNA, the CDR3 is TGTGCCAGCAGTTACGGAAGCACAGATACGCAGTATTTT. V and J are TRBV6-5 and TRBJ2-3; D ambiguous. CDR1 is MNHEY and CDR2 is SVGAGI in the germline V gene. CDR3 length: 13 residues. Deletions cut 2 bases from V and 0 bases from J, with 3 bases between.

The chain has TRBV7-3 and TRBJ2-3, with D unresolved. The V end was cut by 5 bases, the J end by 6 bases, with 12 bases between. There are 13 residues in the CDR3. CDR1 and CDR2 from the germline V gene are SGHTA and FQGTGA. Here the CDR3 reads CASSLSQPDTQYF. The CDR3 DNA reads TGTGCCAGCAGCCTTAGCCAACCCGATACGCAGTATTTT.

The rearrangement links TRBV5-1 to TRBJ1-1; D is unclear. Germline lookup yields CDR1 SGHRS and CDR2 YFSETQ. Trimming left V 4 bases short and J 4 bases short, with 8 bases between. This CDR3 spans 12 amino acids. CDR3 protein: CASSLTPTEAFF. For the CDR3, the DNA is TGCGCCAGCAGCCTCACGCCCACTGAAGCTTTCTTT.

The chain is built from TRBV27 and TRBJ2-7, with TRBD2 matching over 11 bases. The V and J ends lost 5 bases and 3 bases, in that order; junction bases with no gene match: 3. Germline CDR1 and CDR2: MNHEY and SMNVEV (reference sequence). The CDR3 is 14 amino acids. CDR3 DNA: TGTGCCAGCAGTCTCGGACTAGCGGGCTACGAGCAGTACTTC. Its protein product is CASSLGLAGYEQYF.

The chain employs TRBV15 and TRBJ2-7; 8 bases are shared with TRBD1. This CDR3 comprises 15 residues. V shed 0 bases, J shed 7 bases, and the junction held 8 bases outside the gene matches. Germline-derived CDR1 and CDR2 are LNHNV and YYDKDF (reference sequence). The CDR3 region is CATSREWRQGWEQYF. The CDR3 region has the DNA TGTGCCACCAGCAGAGAGTGGAGACAGGGGTGGGAGCAGTACTTC.

V gene TRBV5-1 combines with J gene TRBJ2-2, with no clear D. Germline values: CDR1 SGHRS, CDR2 YFSETQ. This CDR3 region has 15 residues. V lost 2 bases and J 4 bases, leaving 12 bases between the germline ends. The CDR3 reads CASSFEERITGELFF. CDR3 bases: TGCGCCAGCAGCTTCGAGGAGCGAATCACCGGGGAGCTGTTTTTT.

The chain carries TRBV9 and TRBJ1-2; D perhaps matches TRBD1 (5 bases). CDR3 length: 13 amino acids. Germline assignment: CDR1 SGDLS and CDR2 YYNGEE. Trimming took 3 bases from V and 8 from J, leaving 14 bases between them. This CDR3 is CASSGDWHEGYTF. The DNA for the CDR3 is TGTGCCAGCAGCGGGGACTGGCATGAGGGCTACACCTTC. Combining the CDR3 with reference TRBV9 and TRBJ1-2 gives the whole variable domain DSGVTQTPKHLITATGQRVTLRCSPRSGDLSVYWYQQSLDQGLQFLIQYYNGEERAKGNILERFSAQQFPDLHSELNLSSLELGDSALYFCASSGDWHEGYTFGSGTRLTVV.

The chain has TRBV4-1 and TRBJ1-2, with 7 bases aligning to TRBD1. With 0 bases clipped from V and 3 bases from J, the junction kept 10 bases outside the gene matches. Germline CDR1 reads MGHRA; CDR2 reads YSYEKL. The CDR3 sequence is 17 residues long. The CDR3 bases are TGCGCCAGCAGCCAAGAAAGTCGGGCAGGGGGGGACTATGGCTACACCTTC. Translation gives CASSQESRAGGDYGYTF.

The chain carries TRBV27 and TRBJ2-1; 9 bases are a match to TRBD2. This CDR3 has 17 amino acids. Per the germline V gene, CDR1 is MNHEY and CDR2 is SMNVEV (reference sequence). The trim removed 3 bases at V and 6 bases at J, leaving 12 bases unmatched. CDR3 bases: TGTGCCAGCAGTTTGTTCCCTAGCGGGACCTCGGGCAATGAGCAGTTCTTC. Translated, it gives CASSLFPSGTSGNEQFF.

This chain connects TRBV6-6 to TRBJ2-2, with 10 bases matching TRBD1. CDR3 length equals 16 residues. Germline CDR1 reads MNHNY; CDR2 reads SVGAGI (reference sequence). J lost 6 bases, V lost 6 bases, and 10 bases had no gene match. The CDR3 DNA reads TGTGCCAGCAGCTACCTCGGACAGGGGGTTGCCGGGGAGCTGTTTTTT. Amino acid sequence: CASSYLGQGVAGELFF.

The rearrangement links TRBV4-2 to TRBJ2-1; D ambiguous. Germline V lookup: CDR1 LGHNA, CDR2 YNFKEQ. There are 17 residues in the CDR3. Trimming pared 4 bases from V and 0 bases from J, leaving 16 bases between. The CDR3 region is CASSPLRLTDSYNEQFF. The CDR3 DNA reads as TGTGCCAGCAGCCCCCTTCGACTTACTGACTCCTACAATGAGCAGTTCTTC.

The chain employs TRBV5-1 and TRBJ2-6, with 8 nucleotides matching TRBD1. The germline V gene encodes CDR1 SGHRS and CDR2 YFSETQ. The CDR3 is 18 residues long. Losses at the gene ends were 0 bases for V and 2 bases for J; bases not matched to a gene: 7. The CDR3 sequence: CASSLEWTGYTGANVLTF. The CDR3 DNA reads as TGCGCCAGCAGCTTGGAGTGGACAGGGTACACTGGGGCCAACGTCCTGACTTTC.

Only one count was recorded for this clone. The chain combines TRBV7-9 with TRBJ2-1; maybe TRBD1 (7 bases). Trimming removed 4 bases from V and 5 bases from J, with 18 bases in between. Germline loops: CDR1 SEHNR, CDR2 FQNEAQ (reference sequence). CDR3 length equals 16 residues. For the CDR3, the DNA is TGTGCCAGCAGCTATAGGGGGCGGGACAGCGACAATGAGCAGTTCTTC. Residues: CASSYRGRDSDNEQFF.

The rearrangement joins TRBV5-1 to TRBJ2-7; 9 bases match TRBD1. Trimming at V came to 4 bases and at J to 3 bases, leaving 5 bases not matched to a gene. The CDR3 spans 14 residues. Germline-derived CDR1 and CDR2 are SGHRS and YFSETQ. The CDR3 loop reads CASSPGTGIYEQYF. The CDR3 DNA follows: TGCGCCAGCAGCCCCGGGACAGGGATCTACGAGCAGTACTTC.

V is TRBV27 and J is TRBJ2-7; D is unclear. This CDR3 comprises 14 residues. Germline V gene sequence: CDR1 MNHEY, CDR2 SMNVEV (reference sequence). V was clipped by 2 bases and J by 7 bases, with 15 bases between them. CDR3 region: CASSLKQYLGEQYF. The CDR3 DNA reads TGTGCCAGCAGTTTAAAGCAGTACCTCGGGGAGCAGTACTTC.

A word on this clone: Germline and junction disagree at one end, which may indicate a read error. The V and J genes are TRBV2 and TRBJ2-4; TRBD2 might be the D (7 bases). CDR1 is SNHLY and CDR2 is FYNNEI in the germline V gene. This CDR3 is built from 15 residues. As DNA, the CDR3 is TGTGCCAGCACCAAGGGAGGGGGGCTTGTAAACATTCAATACTTC. Translation gives CASTKGGGLVNIQYF.

The rearrangement joins TRBV19 to TRBJ2-3, with D unclear. The CDR3 is 12 amino acids. Germline CDR1 and CDR2: LNHDA and SQIVND (reference sequence). V was clipped by 4 bases and J by 4 bases, with 6 bases between them. This chain's CDR3 is CASSRKSDTQYF. CDR3 DNA sequence: TGTGCCAGTAGTAGGAAGTCAGATACGCAGTATTTT. The whole variable domain, filled in from reference TRBV19 and TRBJ2-3, reads DGGITQSPKYLFRKEGQNVTLSCEQNLNHDAMYWYRQDPGQGLRLIYYSQIVNDFQKGDIAEGYSVSREKKESFPLTVTSAQKNPTAFYLCASSRKSDTQYFGPGTRLTVL.

The chain couples TRBV5-4 to TRBJ2-1, with 7 bases fitting TRBD2. Looked up from germline, CDR1 is SGHNT and CDR2 is YYREEE (reference sequence). After removal of 9 bases from V and 3 bases from J, the junction contained 6 bases not matched to a gene. This CDR3 is 13 amino acids long. The CDR3 DNA reads TGTGCCATAGGCCTAGCGGACTACAATGAGCAGTTCTTC. It specifies CAIGLADYNEQFF.

This clone was picked up a small number of times. J is TRBJ2-2 and V is TRBV30; D unresolved. V was clipped by 0 bases and J by 4 bases, with 12 bases between them. This CDR3 is built from 15 residues. Germline V gene sequence: CDR1 GTSNPN, CDR2 SVGIG (reference sequence). CDR3 residues: CAWSVLGPATGELFF. The CDR3 bases are TGTGCCTGGAGTGTACTCGGTCCAGCCACCGGGGAGCTGTTTTTT.